Ten or more counts support the clone carrying this T cell receptor (beta chain). This entry is derived from a study of regulatory T cells in long-lasting Graves disease. To make TCR beta libraries, researchers used iRepertoire HTBI primers and Arm-PCR of CDR3 regions. TCRdb re-derived calls from the multiplex PCR reads in MiXCR, one entry per CDR3 protein. The sample includes under 300,000 distinct CDR3 sequences, about 19% of them seen just once. Sample time point: newly diagnosed GD, antithyroid drugs for less than 3 months. Extracted RNA from PBMCs served as the source of the TCR library. Trimming shortened V by 4 bases and J by 8 bases, and 12 bases separated the two germline ends. The CDR3 spans 13 residues. Germline-derived CDR1 and CDR2 are SGHDN and FVKESK.

The chain recombines TRBV14 with TRBJ2-1; D not resolved. This sequence originates from a female donor with Graves disease. The sample was peripheral blood mononuclear cells (PBMCs), taken at new diagnosis, from a patient treated with antithyroid drugs. The CDR3 DNA sequence: TGTGCCAGCAGCCGACTCCGGTCCTATGAGCAGTTCTTC. The encoded protein is CASSRLRSYEQFF.